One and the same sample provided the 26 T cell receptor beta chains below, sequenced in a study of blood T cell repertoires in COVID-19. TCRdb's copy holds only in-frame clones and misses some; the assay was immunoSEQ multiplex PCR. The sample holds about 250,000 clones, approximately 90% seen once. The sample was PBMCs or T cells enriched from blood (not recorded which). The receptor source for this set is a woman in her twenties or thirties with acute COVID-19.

CDR3 sequence reads: CAIMGGGDQPQHF. The CDR3 region has the DNA TGTGCCATCATGGGTGGCGGAGATCAGCCCCAGCATTTT. The rearrangement links TRBV10-3 to TRBJ1-5; D is unresolved. Per the germline V gene, CDR1 is ENHRY and CDR2 is SYGVKD. The CDR3 runs to 13 residues. The germline V and J ends were trimmed by 7 bases and 5 bases, with 12 bases remaining between them.

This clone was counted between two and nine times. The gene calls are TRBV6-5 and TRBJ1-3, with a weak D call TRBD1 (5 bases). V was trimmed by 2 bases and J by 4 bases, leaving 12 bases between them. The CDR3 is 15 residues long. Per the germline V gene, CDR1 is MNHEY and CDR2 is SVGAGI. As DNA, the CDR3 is TGTGCCAGCAGTTACCAGAATACAGGCGGAAACACCATATATTTT. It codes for CASSYQNTGGNTIYF.

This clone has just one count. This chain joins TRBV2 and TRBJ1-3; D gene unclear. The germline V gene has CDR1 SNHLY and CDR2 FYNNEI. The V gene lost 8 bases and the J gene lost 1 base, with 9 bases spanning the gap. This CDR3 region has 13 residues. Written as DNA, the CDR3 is TGTGCCAGCCAAGAGGGTTCTGGAAACACCATATATTTT. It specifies CASQEGSGNTIYF.

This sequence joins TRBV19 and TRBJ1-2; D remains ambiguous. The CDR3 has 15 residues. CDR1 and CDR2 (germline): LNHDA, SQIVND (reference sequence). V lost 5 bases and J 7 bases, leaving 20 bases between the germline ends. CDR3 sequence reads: CASSPRETKTGGYTF. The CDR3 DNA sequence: TGTGCCAGTAGTCCTCGCGAGACCAAGACGGGTGGCTACACCTTC.

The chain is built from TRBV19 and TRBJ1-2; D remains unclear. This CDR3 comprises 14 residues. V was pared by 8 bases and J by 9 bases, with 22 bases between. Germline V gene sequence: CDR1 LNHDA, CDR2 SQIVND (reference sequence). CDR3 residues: CASGSRAAKSSYTF. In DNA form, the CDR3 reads TGTGCCAGTGGATCGCGGGCCGCGAAAAGTAGCTACACCTTC.

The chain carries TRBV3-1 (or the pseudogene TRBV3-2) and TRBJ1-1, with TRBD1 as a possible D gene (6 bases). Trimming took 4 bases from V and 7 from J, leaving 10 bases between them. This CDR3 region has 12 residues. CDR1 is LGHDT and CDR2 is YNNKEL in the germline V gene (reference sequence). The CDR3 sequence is CASSLLQGEAFF. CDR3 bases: TGTGCCAGCAGCCTTTTACAGGGTGAAGCTTTCTTT.

CDR3 bases: TGTGCCAGCAGCTTAGATCCGGGTTCTACGAGCCCTTATAATTCACCCCTCCACTTT. It translates to CASSLDPGSTSPYNSPLHF. The chain joins TRBV11-2 to TRBJ1-6; unclear D gene. The CDR3 loop spans 19 amino acids. Germline-derived CDR1 and CDR2 are SGHAT and FQNNGV. Trimming took off 0 bases at V and 4 bases at J, with 19 bases between the two ends. Full variable domain (missing parts from reference TRBV11-2 and TRBJ1-6): EAGVAQSPRYKIIEKRQSVAFWCNPISGHATLYWYQQILGQGPKLLIQFQNNGVVDDSQLPKDRFSAERLKGVDSTLKIQPAKLEDSAVYLCASSLDPGSTSPYNSPLHFGNGTRLTVT.

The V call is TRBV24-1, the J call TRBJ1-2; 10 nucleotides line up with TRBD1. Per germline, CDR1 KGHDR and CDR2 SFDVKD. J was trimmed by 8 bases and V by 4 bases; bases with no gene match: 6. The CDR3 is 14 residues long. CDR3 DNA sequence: TGTGCCACCAGTGACCCAGACAGGGGGCGAGGCTACACCTTC. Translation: CATSDPDRGRGYTF.

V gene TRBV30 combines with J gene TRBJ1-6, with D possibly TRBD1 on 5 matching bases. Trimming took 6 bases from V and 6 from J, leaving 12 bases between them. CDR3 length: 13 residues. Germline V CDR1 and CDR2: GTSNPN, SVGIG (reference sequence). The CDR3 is CACQSGTNSPLHF. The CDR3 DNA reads TGTGCCTGCCAAAGCGGGACTAATTCACCCCTCCACTTT. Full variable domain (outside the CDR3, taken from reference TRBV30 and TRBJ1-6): SQTIHQWPATLVQPVGSPLSLECTVEGTSNPNLYWYRQAAGRGLQLLFYSVGIGQISSEVPQNLSASRPQDRQFILSSKKLLLSDSGFYLCACQSGTNSPLHFGNGTRLTVT.

CDR3 residues: CAISESHGLAGATDTQYF. The CDR3, as DNA: TGTGCCATCAGTGAGTCCCACGGGCTAGCGGGGGCCACAGATACGCAGTATTTT. The chain carries TRBV10-3 and TRBJ2-3, with 10 positions matching TRBD2. With V trimmed by 0 bases and J by 2 bases, 8 bases remained unmatched. CDR3 size: 18 residues. Germline lookup yields CDR1 ENHRY and CDR2 SYGVKD.

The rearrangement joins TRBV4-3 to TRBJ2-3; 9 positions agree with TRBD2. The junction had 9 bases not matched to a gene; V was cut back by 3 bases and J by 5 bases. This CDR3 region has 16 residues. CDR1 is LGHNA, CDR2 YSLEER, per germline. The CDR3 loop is CASSHDLRGGGDTQYF. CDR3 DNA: TGCGCCAGCAGCCACGACCTTCGCGGGGGGGGAGATACGCAGTATTTT.

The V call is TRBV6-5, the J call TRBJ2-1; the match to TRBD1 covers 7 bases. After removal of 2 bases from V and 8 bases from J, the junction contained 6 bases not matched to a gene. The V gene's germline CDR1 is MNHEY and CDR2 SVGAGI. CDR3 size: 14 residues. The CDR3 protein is CASSYARGIHEQFF. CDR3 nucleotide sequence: TGTGCCAGCAGTTACGCCAGGGGGATCCATGAGCAGTTCTTC.

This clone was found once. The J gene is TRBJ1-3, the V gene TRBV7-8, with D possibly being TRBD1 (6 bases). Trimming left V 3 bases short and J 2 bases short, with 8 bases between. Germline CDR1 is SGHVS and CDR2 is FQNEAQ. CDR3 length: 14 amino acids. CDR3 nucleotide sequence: TGTGCCAGCAGCTTGTGGACAGCTGGAAACACCATATATTTT. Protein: CASSLWTAGNTIYF.

The CDR3 coding sequence is TGTGCCAGTAGTAACTTAGGGGGTGGGCTGGAGACCCAGTACTTC. Its protein product is CASSNLGGGLETQYF. V is TRBV19 and J is TRBJ2-5; the D gene is possibly TRBD1 (6 bases). Germline loops: CDR1 LNHDA, CDR2 SQIVND (reference sequence). This CDR3 contains 15 residues. Trimming pared 4 bases from V and 5 bases from J, leaving 17 bases between.

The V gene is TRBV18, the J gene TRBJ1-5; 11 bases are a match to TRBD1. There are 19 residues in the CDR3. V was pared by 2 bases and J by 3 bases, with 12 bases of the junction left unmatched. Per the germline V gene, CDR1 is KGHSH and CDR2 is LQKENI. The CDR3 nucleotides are TGTGCCAGCTCACCAAAGAATTCCGGGACAGGGGGGCTCAATCAGCCCCAGCATTTT. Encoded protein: CASSPKNSGTGGLNQPQHF.

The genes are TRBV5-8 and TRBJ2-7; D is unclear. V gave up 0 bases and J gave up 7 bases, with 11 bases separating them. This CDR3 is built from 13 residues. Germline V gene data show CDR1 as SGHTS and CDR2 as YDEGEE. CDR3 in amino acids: CASSLGPRHEQYF. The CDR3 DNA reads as TGTGCCAGCAGCTTGGGGCCTAGGCATGAGCAGTACTTC.

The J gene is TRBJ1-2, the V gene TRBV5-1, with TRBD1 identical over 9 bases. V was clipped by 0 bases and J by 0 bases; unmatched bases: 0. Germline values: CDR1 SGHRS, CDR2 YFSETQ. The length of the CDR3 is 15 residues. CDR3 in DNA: TGCGCCAGCAGCTTGGGGGACAGGGCTAACTATGGCTACACCTTC. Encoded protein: CASSLGDRANYGYTF.

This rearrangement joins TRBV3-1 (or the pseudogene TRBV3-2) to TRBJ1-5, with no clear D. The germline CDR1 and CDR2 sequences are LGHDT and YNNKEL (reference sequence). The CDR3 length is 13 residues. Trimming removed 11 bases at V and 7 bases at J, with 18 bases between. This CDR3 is CAPPRPSAQPQHF. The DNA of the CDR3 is TGTGCCCCCCCCCGGCCGTCAGCGCAGCCCCAGCATTTT.

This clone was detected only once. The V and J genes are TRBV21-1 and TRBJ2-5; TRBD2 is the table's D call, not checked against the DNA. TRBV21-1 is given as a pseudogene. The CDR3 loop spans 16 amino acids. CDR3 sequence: CASSKAGDRAGETQYF. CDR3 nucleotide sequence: TGTGCCAGCAGCAAAGCTGGGGATAGGGCGGGGGAGACCCAGTACTTC.

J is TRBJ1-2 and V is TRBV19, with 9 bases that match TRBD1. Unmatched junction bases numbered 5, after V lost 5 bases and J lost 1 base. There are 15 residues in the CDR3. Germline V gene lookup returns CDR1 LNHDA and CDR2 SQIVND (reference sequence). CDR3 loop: CASSRDRVNNYGYTF. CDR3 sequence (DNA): TGTGCCAGTAGTCGGGACAGGGTAAATAACTATGGCTACACCTTC.

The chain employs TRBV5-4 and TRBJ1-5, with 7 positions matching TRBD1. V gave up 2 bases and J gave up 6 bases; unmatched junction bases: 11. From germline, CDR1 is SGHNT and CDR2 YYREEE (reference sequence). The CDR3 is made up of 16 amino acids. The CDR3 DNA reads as TGTGCCAGCAGCTTCGGAGGCAGGGCAGGGGGTCAGCCCCAGCATTTT. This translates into CASSFGGRAGGQPQHF.

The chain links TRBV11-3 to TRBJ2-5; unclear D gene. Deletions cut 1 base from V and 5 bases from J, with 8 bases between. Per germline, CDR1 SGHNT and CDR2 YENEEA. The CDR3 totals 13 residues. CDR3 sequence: CASSLGERETQYF. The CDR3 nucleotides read TGTGCCAGCAGCTTAGGAGAGAGGGAGACCCAGTACTTC.

For the CDR3, the DNA is TGCGCCAGCAGCGTCATTTTCGAGGGAAGCGGCTACACCTTC. Residues: CASSVIFEGSGYTF. J is TRBJ1-2 and V is TRBV4-1; D unclear. In germline, CDR1 is MGHRA, CDR2 YSYEKL. The length of the CDR3 is 14 residues. The germline V and J ends were trimmed by 5 bases and 8 bases, with 18 bases remaining between them.

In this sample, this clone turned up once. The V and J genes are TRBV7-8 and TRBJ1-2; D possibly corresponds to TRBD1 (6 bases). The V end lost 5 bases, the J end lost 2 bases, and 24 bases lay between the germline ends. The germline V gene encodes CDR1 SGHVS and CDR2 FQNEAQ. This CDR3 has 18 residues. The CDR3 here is CASSTMWTAPISNYGYTF. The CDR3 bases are TGTGCCAGCAGCACGATGTGGACAGCGCCCATCTCGAACTATGGCTACACCTTC.

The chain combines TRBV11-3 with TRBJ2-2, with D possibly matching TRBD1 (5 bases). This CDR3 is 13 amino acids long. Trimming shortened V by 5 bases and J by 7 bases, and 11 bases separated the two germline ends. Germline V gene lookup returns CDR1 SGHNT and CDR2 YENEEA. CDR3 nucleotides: TGTGCCAGCAGCCGCGTGACAGACGGGGAGCTGTTTTTT. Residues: CASSRVTDGELFF.

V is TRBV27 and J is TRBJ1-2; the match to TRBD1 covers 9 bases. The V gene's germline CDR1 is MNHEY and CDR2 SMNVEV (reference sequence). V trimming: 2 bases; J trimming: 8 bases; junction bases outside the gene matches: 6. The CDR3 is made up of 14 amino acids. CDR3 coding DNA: TGTGCCAGCAGTTTAGACCGGGACAGGGACGGCTACACCTTC. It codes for CASSLDRDRDGYTF.